Following are 27 T cell receptor beta chains from one sample sequenced in a study of shared clonotypes between healthy human individuals. The method was immunoSEQ multiplex PCR; TCRdb's version includes in-frame clones alone and lacks a portion of them. The sample lists about 700,000 clones; roughly nine tenths were seen once. Naive CD8 cells, CD45RO-negative and positively selected for CCR7, excluded terminally differentiated effector memory CD45RA+ cells. Sequencing used naive CD8+ T cells sorted from blood. These receptors all stem from a man aged 25-45 years in good health.

A word on this clone: This sample also contains other DNA sequences that code for the same CDR3. This chain connects TRBV2 to TRBJ1-1; 9 nucleotides align to TRBD1. V dropped 6 bases and J dropped 5; count of bases not matched to a gene: 4. The CDR3 runs to 13 residues. Germline V gene lookup returns CDR1 SNHLY and CDR2 FYNNEI. Written as DNA, the CDR3 is TGTGCCAGCAGGGGACAGGGTTCGACTGAAGCTTTCTTT. Amino acids: CASRGQGSTEAFF. Based on the CDR3 plus reference TRBV2 and TRBJ1-1, the full variable domain is EPEVTQTPSHQVTQMGQEVILRCVPISNHLYFYWYRQILGQKVEFLVSFYNNEISEKSEIFDDQFSVERPDGSNFTLKIRSTKLEDSAMYFCASRGQGSTEAFFGQGTRLTVV.

The chain couples TRBV19 to TRBJ2-1, with TRBD2 matching 9 bases. V lost 10 bases and J lost 8; bases outside the gene matches: 6. Germline CDR1 is LNHDA and CDR2 is SQIVND (reference sequence). The CDR3 is 12 residues long. The CDR3 nucleotides are TGTGCCACCTCCCTAGCGGGATATGAGCAGTTCTTC. Translated: CATSLAGYEQFF. The full variable domain, rest sourced from reference TRBV19 and TRBJ2-1, is DGGITQSPKYLFRKEGQNVTLSCEQNLNHDAMYWYRQDPGQGLRLIYYSQIVNDFQKGDIAEGYSVSREKKESFPLTVTSAQKNPTAFYLCATSLAGYEQFFGPGTRLTVL.

The chain joins TRBV11-2 to TRBJ2-3, with D tentatively TRBD1 (5 bases). Trimming stripped 3 bases from V and 4 bases from J, with 11 bases between. Germline CDR1 and CDR2: SGHAT and FQNNGV. The CDR3 consists of 14 residues. DNA of the CDR3: TGTGCCAGCAGCTTTATCCAGGGCGCAGATACGCAGTATTTT. Amino acids: CASSFIQGADTQYF.

V is TRBV9 and J is TRBJ1-4, with 8 bases lining up with TRBD1. Germline lookup yields CDR1 SGDLS and CDR2 YYNGEE. The CDR3 loop spans 16 amino acids. The V and J ends lost 3 bases and 2 bases, in that order; junction bases with no gene match: 6. CDR3: CASSAGQASTNEKLFF. CDR3 bases: TGTGCCAGCAGCGCGGGACAGGCATCCACTAATGAAAAACTGTTTTTT. The full variable domain, with the rest looked up from reference TRBV9 and TRBJ1-4, is DSGVTQTPKHLITATGQRVTLRCSPRSGDLSVYWYQQSLDQGLQFLIQYYNGEERAKGNILERFSAQQFPDLHSELNLSSLELGDSALYFCASSAGQASTNEKLFFGSGTQLSVL.

The chain combines TRBV2 with TRBJ2-1, with a tentative D call TRBD2 (6 bases). Deletions cut 3 bases from V and 6 bases from J, with 9 bases between. CDR1 and CDR2 (germline): SNHLY, FYNNEI. The CDR3 totals 13 residues. CDR3 protein: CASSDSGLNEQFF. In nucleotides, the CDR3 is TGTGCCAGCAGTGATTCGGGACTCAATGAGCAGTTCTTC.

The chain joins TRBV27 to TRBJ2-1; D possibly corresponds to TRBD2 (7 bases). The germline V gene encodes CDR1 MNHEY and CDR2 SMNVEV (reference sequence). V was shortened by 10 bases and J by 7 bases, with 17 bases between the two germline ends. This CDR3 is built from 13 residues. The chain's CDR3 is CATSLGRGNEQFF. The CDR3 DNA follows: TGTGCCACCAGCCTGGGGAGGGGGAATGAGCAGTTCTTC.

Here the CDR3 DNA reads TGTGCCAGCTCCCGGAACAGGGCCGATGAGCAGTTCTTC. Translating gives CASSRNRADEQFF. This chain joins TRBV28 and TRBJ2-1; D possibly corresponds to TRBD1 (6 bases). V was clipped by 8 bases and J by 8 bases, with 16 bases between them. The CDR3 contains 13 residues. Germline-derived CDR1 and CDR2 are MDHEN and SYDVKM. Complete variable domain (other parts from reference TRBV28 and TRBJ2-1): DVKVTQSSRYLVKRTGEKVFLECVQDMDHENMFWYRQDPGLGLRLIYFSYDVKMKEKGDIPEGYSVSREKKERFSLILESASTNQTSMYLCASSRNRADEQFFGPGTRLTVL.

The chain uses TRBV28 and TRBJ2-3, with TRBD2 identical over 12 bases. Germline V gives CDR1 MDHEN, CDR2 SYDVKM. The V and J ends lost 5 bases and 4 bases, in that order; junction bases with no gene match: 10. The CDR3 contains 17 residues. The DNA for the CDR3 is TGTGCCAGCAGTCTTCCCCGACTAGCGGGAGCCCCAGATACGCAGTATTTT. It yields the protein CASSLPRLAGAPDTQYF.

The chain is built from TRBV13 and TRBJ2-1; D unresolved. This CDR3 contains 15 residues. Between the trimmed V and J ends, which lost 0 bases and 7 bases, there was a span of 13 bases. CDR1 and CDR2 (germline): PRHDT, FYEKMQ (reference sequence). The CDR3 is CASSLGSPLINEQFF. The CDR3 region has the DNA TGTGCCAGCAGCTTAGGATCGCCACTGATAAATGAGCAGTTCTTC.

V and J are TRBV27 and TRBJ1-1, with a weak D call TRBD1 (6 bases). V dropped 1 base and J dropped 1 base, with 7 bases sitting between them. The CDR3 is 14 residues long. CDR1 and CDR2 (germline): MNHEY, SMNVEV (reference sequence). DNA for the CDR3: TGTGCCAGCAGTTTATGGGGGCAGAACACTGAAGCTTTCTTT. It codes for CASSLWGQNTEAFF.

The chain combines TRBV25-1 with TRBJ1-1; TRBD1 might be the D (5 bases). Germline-derived CDR1 and CDR2 are MGHDK and SYGVNS. CDR3 length: 11 amino acids. The V gene lost 6 bases and the J gene lost 8 bases, with 10 bases spanning the gap. CDR3 sequence reads: CASSARAEAFF. DNA of the CDR3: TGTGCCAGCAGCGCCAGGGCAGAAGCTTTCTTT.

The rearrangement joins TRBV6-5 to TRBJ2-5; tentatively, D is TRBD2 (7 bases). CDR1 is MNHEY, CDR2 SVGAGI, per germline. Trimming took off 2 bases at V and 9 bases at J, with 13 bases between the two ends. The CDR3 sequence is 13 residues long. For the CDR3, the DNA is TGTGCCAGCAGTTACCCGGACAGCGGGGCCCAGTACTTC. It translates to CASSYPDSGAQYF.

This chain links TRBV28 with TRBJ2-3; D perhaps matches TRBD1 (6 bases). Germline V gene sequence: CDR1 MDHEN, CDR2 SYDVKM. The V and J ends lost 6 bases and 2 bases respectively, with 15 bases between them. There are 15 residues in the CDR3. In DNA form, the CDR3 reads TGTGCCAGCAGCAAAGAGGGACAACTCACAGATACGCAGTATTTT. This codes for CASSKEGQLTDTQYF.

The chain couples TRBV27 to TRBJ1-2; 11 bases match TRBD1. From germline, CDR1 is MNHEY and CDR2 SMNVEV (reference sequence). This CDR3 has 15 amino acids. V shed 1 base and J 5 bases; nucleotides not matched to a gene: 3. The CDR3 DNA follows: TGTGCCAGCAGTTTATACGGACAGGGGGCTTATGGCTACACCTTC. Translating it yields CASSLYGQGAYGYTF.

The rearrangement uses TRBV19 and TRBJ2-1; D might be TRBD2 (5 bases). The CDR3 length is 15 residues. V gave up 1 base and J gave up 4 bases, with 11 bases separating them. Germline-derived CDR1 and CDR2 are LNHDA and SQIVND (reference sequence). The CDR3 DNA sequence: TGTGCCAGTAGTATAGTTCTAGCAGCGTACAATGAGCAGTTCTTC. As protein: CASSIVLAAYNEQFF. The full variable domain, its missing parts supplied by reference TRBV19 and TRBJ2-1, is DGGITQSPKYLFRKEGQNVTLSCEQNLNHDAMYWYRQDPGQGLRLIYYSQIVNDFQKGDIAEGYSVSREKKESFPLTVTSAQKNPTAFYLCASSIVLAAYNEQFFGPGTRLTVL.

About this clone itself: Germline and junction disagree at one end, which may indicate a read error. The chain carries TRBV4-3 and TRBJ2-7, with 13 bases lining up with TRBD2. The CDR3 has 19 amino acids. CDR1 is LGHNA and CDR2 is YSLEER in the germline V gene. The CDR3 DNA follows: TGCGCCAGCAGCCAAGATCTAAGGACTAGCGGGAGTCTTGGGGGTTACCGGGGCTTC. Its translation: CASSQDLRTSGSLGGYRGF.

V is TRBV10-3 and J is TRBJ2-3, with 13 nucleotides matching TRBD2. This CDR3 spans 17 amino acids. From germline, CDR1 is ENHRY and CDR2 SYGVKD. V dropped 2 bases and J dropped 3; count of bases not matched to a gene: 5. CDR3 region: CAISELETSGRTDTQYF. The CDR3 coding sequence is TGTGCCATCAGTGAGCTCGAGACTAGCGGGAGGACAGATACGCAGTATTTT.

This clone was seen more than once but under ten times. The J gene is TRBJ2-7, the V gene TRBV14; tentatively, D is TRBD1 or TRBD2 (5 bases each). Trimming took off 8 bases at V and 6 bases at J, with 20 bases between the two ends. Germline values: CDR1 SGHDN, CDR2 FVKESK. The CDR3 consists of 14 residues. The CDR3 nucleotides are TGTGCCAGCCAGCCTTGGGGCGGAGGCGGCGAGCAGTACTTC. Translation gives CASQPWGGGGEQYF.

The chain uses TRBV7-9 and TRBJ2-1; 12 nucleotides line up with TRBD2. The CDR3 has 19 residues. J was trimmed by 0 bases and V by 4 bases; bases with no gene match: 10. Germline loops: CDR1 SEHNR, CDR2 FQNEAQ (reference sequence). CDR3 residues: CASSSPSGRVPISYNEQFF. The CDR3 nucleotides are TGTGCCAGCAGCTCTCCTAGCGGGAGGGTTCCTATCTCCTACAATGAGCAGTTCTTC.

The chain recombines TRBV30 with TRBJ2-1; 10 positions match TRBD2. V lost 4 bases and J lost 5; bases outside the gene matches: 5. CDR1 GTSNPN and CDR2 SVGIG come from the germline V gene (reference sequence). This CDR3 is 14 amino acids long. CDR3 sequence reads: CAWNGLAEHNEQFF. The CDR3 bases are TGTGCCTGGAACGGACTAGCGGAGCACAATGAGCAGTTCTTC. The full variable domain, its missing parts supplied by reference TRBV30 and TRBJ2-1, is SQTIHQWPATLVQPVGSPLSLECTVEGTSNPNLYWYRQAAGRGLQLLFYSVGIGQISSEVPQNLSASRPQDRQFILSSKKLLLSDSGFYLCAWNGLAEHNEQFFGPGTRLTVL.

This sequence joins TRBV29-1 and TRBJ1-2; 7 nucleotides line up with TRBD1. Germline V lookup: CDR1 SQVTM, CDR2 ANQGSEA. V trimming: 4 bases; J trimming: 7 bases; junction bases outside the gene matches: 9. The CDR3 runs to 13 residues. This chain's CDR3 is CSVVGGGRTGYTF. In nucleotides, the CDR3 is TGCAGCGTTGTAGGGGGCGGTCGGACTGGCTACACCTTC.

In its sample, this clone was seen many times. V is TRBV19 and J is TRBJ2-7; no definite D call. The germline V gene has CDR1 LNHDA and CDR2 SQIVND (reference sequence). The CDR3 sequence is 15 residues long. With 0 bases removed from V and 0 bases from J, the gap between germline ends came to 9 bases. The chain's CDR3 is CASSIDPGSSYEQYF. Written as DNA, the CDR3 is TGTGCCAGTAGTATAGATCCCGGAAGCTCCTACGAGCAGTACTTC.

The gene calls are TRBV30 and TRBJ1-4, with D perhaps matching TRBD1 (5 bases). Trimming took off 5 bases at V and 8 bases at J, with 15 bases between the two ends. The CDR3 spans 13 residues. Germline V gene sequence: CDR1 GTSNPN, CDR2 SVGIG (reference sequence). CDR3 sequence: CAWATGLNEKLFF. In DNA, the CDR3 is TGTGCCTGGGCTACAGGTCTGAACGAAAAACTGTTTTTT.

This sequence joins TRBV2 and TRBJ2-1; weak D call: TRBD1 (5 bases). Per germline, CDR1 SNHLY and CDR2 FYNNEI. V lost 3 bases, J lost 6 bases, and 12 bases lay in between. The CDR3 length is 14 residues. The CDR3 here is CASSDVGRVNEQFF. In nucleotides, the CDR3 is TGTGCCAGCAGTGATGTCGGCAGGGTCAATGAGCAGTTCTTC. The complete variable domain, with remaining parts taken from reference TRBV2 and TRBJ2-1, reads EPEVTQTPSHQVTQMGQEVILRCVPISNHLYFYWYRQILGQKVEFLVSFYNNEISEKSEIFDDQFSVERPDGSNFTLKIRSTKLEDSAMYFCASSDVGRVNEQFFGPGTRLTVL.

This chain links TRBV10-1 with TRBJ2-3; D gene unclear. V gave up 2 bases and J gave up 0 bases, with 6 bases separating them. The CDR3 length is 14 residues. Germline V CDR1 and CDR2: WNHNN, SYGVQD (reference sequence). This CDR3 is CASSEVSSTDTQYF. For the CDR3, the DNA is TGCGCCAGCAGTGAGGTGTCTAGCACAGATACGCAGTATTTT.

In this sample, this clone turned up a few times. The V and J genes are TRBV7-6 and TRBJ2-1, with no clear D. Germline assignment: CDR1 SGHVS and CDR2 FNYEAQ. The CDR3 has 14 amino acids. With 1 base removed from V and 7 bases from J, the gap between germline ends came to 11 bases. CDR3 bases: TGTGCCAGCAGCTTAGTTGCGTCCGGGAATGAGCAGTTCTTC. Translating it yields CASSLVASGNEQFF.

On this clone: At one of its ends the junction is not consistent with the germline gene, which may arise from a read error. The V gene is TRBV27, the J gene TRBJ2-2, with D possibly matching TRBD1 (5 bases). The germline gives CDR1 MNHEY, CDR2 SMNVEV (reference sequence). The CDR3 has 14 residues. CDR3 sequence: CASSISRGAGELFF. The DNA of the CDR3 is TGTGCCAGCAGTATATCTAGGGGCGCGGGGGAGCTGTTTTTT.